This T cell receptor (beta chain) came from a study of blood T cell repertoires in COVID-19. Study information: Samples of COVID-19 (acute and convalescent) were obtained from the United States, Italy and Spain. PBMCs, B-cell-depleted T cells, or T cells provided the cDNA or gDNA that made up the material.

Only in-frame clones appear in the TCRdb table, and some are missing; sequencing was by immunoSEQ multiplex PCR. The table has around 100,000 clones, over 85% seen once. The germline V gene encodes CDR1 MDHEN and CDR2 SYDVKM. The CDR3 runs 15 residues. V was clipped by 2 bases and J by 0 bases, with 8 bases between them. The V and J genes are TRBV28 and TRBJ1-5, with D uncertain. The receptor was derived from an older man with acute or convalescent COVID-19. The sample taken for sequencing was peripheral blood. CDR3 nucleotide sequence: TGTGCCAGCAGTTTAAGCGGATCTAGCAATCAGCCCCAGCATTTT. It yields the protein CASSLSGSSNQPQHF.